This T cell receptor beta chain comes out of a study of Ad26.COV2.S vaccination and SARS-CoV-2 variants. On the study more broadly: Intramuscularly, Ad26.COV2.S was given either once or twice, 56 days apart.

Profiling relied on immunoSEQ multiplex PCR, and the TCRdb table lists in-frame clones only, not all of them. The sample shows about 450,000 clones, roughly 89% of them seen only once. The CDR3 covers 13 residues. The germline V and J ends were trimmed by 2 bases and 4 bases, with 8 bases remaining between them. This sample's treatment: over 15 received Ad26.COV2.S at low or high dose, single or two shots; about five received placebo; per-sample allocation not given. After the first vaccine or placebo injection, samples were drawn on day 63. Expression of Wuhan-strain SARS-CoV-2 spike came from the Ad26 vector that formed the vaccine.

The rearrangement links TRBV12-3 or TRBV12-4 to TRBJ1-2; no clear D. This clonotype originated in a person between 18 and 65 years old who received the Ad26.COV2.S COVID-19 vaccine or a placebo. Source: peripheral blood, taken in a trial of Ad26.COV2.S vaccine versus placebo. The CDR3 region has the DNA TGTGCCAGCAGTTTACTGGAAACCTATGGCTACACCTTC. Protein sequence: CASSLLETYGYTF.